Listed here are 5 T cell receptor beta chains from one sample, sequenced in a study of blood T cell repertoires in COVID-19. The method was immunoSEQ multiplex PCR; TCRdb's version includes in-frame clones alone and lacks a portion of them. The data contain approximately 160,000 clones, over 70% of them singletons. Sequenced material: peripheral blood. Every receptor here comes from a woman between 55 and 75 years old with acute or convalescent COVID-19.

V is TRBV5-6 and J is TRBJ1-2; D is uncertain. Trimming stripped 1 base from V and 8 bases from J, with 9 bases between. The CDR3 spans 12 residues. The germline V gene encodes CDR1 SGHDT and CDR2 YYEEEE. The CDR3 nucleotides read TGTGCCAGCAGCTTGAGCAGCGCGGGCTACACCTTC. Residues: CASSLSSAGYTF.

V usage is TRBV30 and J usage is TRBJ1-6; 7 positions agree with TRBD1. V lost 6 bases and J lost 7; bases outside the gene matches: 6. Germline CDR1 and CDR2: GTSNPN and SVGIG (reference sequence). The CDR3 is 13 amino acids. This chain's CDR3 is CACDRVGNSPLHF. CDR3 nucleotide sequence: TGTGCCTGCGACAGGGTGGGGAATTCACCCCTCCACTTT.

The chain couples TRBV15 to TRBJ1-2; D is perhaps TRBD1 (6 bases). The germline V and J ends were trimmed by 1 base and 8 bases, with 11 bases remaining between them. Germline CDR1 and CDR2: LNHNV and YYDKDF (reference sequence). The CDR3 is 13 amino acids. CDR3 nucleotides: TGTGCCACCAGCAGAGCGGACAGAAGGGGCTACACCTTC. Its translation is CATSRADRRGYTF.

The chain joins TRBV10-3 to TRBJ2-1; 13 positions match TRBD2. The J segment lost 10 bases and the V segment lost 9 bases, leaving 6 bases of the junction unmatched. Germline assignment: CDR1 ENHRY and CDR2 SYGVKD. CDR3 length: 13 amino acids. The CDR3 loop is CAIGLAGVGEQFF. CDR3 nucleotides: TGTGCCATTGGACTAGCGGGGGTCGGGGAGCAGTTCTTC.

This clone has only a few counts. CDR3 sequence reads: CASSHHSGQSNEKLFF. In DNA, the CDR3 is TGTGCCAGCAGTCACCACTCGGGACAGTCTAATGAAAAACTGTTTTTT. This chain connects TRBV13 to TRBJ1-4; 7 bases map to TRBD1. Trimming removed 6 bases from V and 3 bases from J; junction bases left unmatched: 10. CDR3 length equals 16 residues. Germline V lookup: CDR1 PRHDT, CDR2 FYEKMQ (reference sequence).